The TCR beta chain under discussion was sequenced for a study of T cell clusters in autoimmune cytopenias. This CDR3 is built from 14 residues. In germline, CDR1 is LNHDA, CDR2 SQIVND (reference sequence). Multiplex touch-down PCR amplified TRB using TRB-A and TRB-B pools in one tube. With the multiplex PCR reads reprocessed, TCRdb shows one record per CDR3 protein and no DNA. In all, the sample yields 5,500 to 6,500 distinct CDR3 sequences. TRB was amplified from about 270 ng of peripheral blood genomic DNA per sample. Frequency places this clonotype as medium-sized. This same sample was also part of a study on T cell repertoires in aging, cancer and after chemotherapy. That publication notes: Donors were grouped into six age bands spanning 30 or younger through 70 or older.

The clonotype comes from a human donor in good health. This sequence joins TRBV19 and TRBJ1-1. The sequenced material came from peripheral blood. This CDR3 reads CASTLQTVNTEAFF.